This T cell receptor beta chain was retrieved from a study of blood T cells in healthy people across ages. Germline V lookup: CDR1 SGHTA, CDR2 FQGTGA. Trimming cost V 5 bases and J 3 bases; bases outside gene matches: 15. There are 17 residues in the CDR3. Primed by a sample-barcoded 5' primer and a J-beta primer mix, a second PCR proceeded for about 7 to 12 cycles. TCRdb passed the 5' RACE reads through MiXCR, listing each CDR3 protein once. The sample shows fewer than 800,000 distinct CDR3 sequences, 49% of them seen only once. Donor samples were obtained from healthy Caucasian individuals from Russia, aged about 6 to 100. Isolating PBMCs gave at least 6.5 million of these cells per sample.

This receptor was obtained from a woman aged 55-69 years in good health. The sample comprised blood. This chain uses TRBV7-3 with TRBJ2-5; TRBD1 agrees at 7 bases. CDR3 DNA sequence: TGTGCCAGCAGCGCTAAGGGGGCGGGCGTGAGTGAAGAGACCCAGTACTTC. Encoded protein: CASSAKGAGVSEETQYF.